This note documents a single T cell receptor (beta chain) sequence. This record comes from a study of shared clonotypes between healthy human individuals. Germline V lookup: CDR1 LNHDA, CDR2 SQIVND (reference sequence). The CDR3 runs to 14 residues. Trimming stripped 8 bases from V and 7 bases from J, with 20 bases between. TCRdb's copy holds only in-frame clones and misses some; the assay was immunoSEQ multiplex PCR. The sample lists 550,000 to 650,000 clones; 95% to 96% were seen once. The naive CD8 population came from CD45RO-negative cells selected for CCR7, without terminally differentiated effector memory CD45RA+ cells.

The chain combines TRBV19 with TRBJ1-2, with D perhaps matching TRBD1 (5 bases). Sequencing was performed on naive CD8+ T cells sorted from blood. This receptor was obtained from a woman between 25 and 40 years old in good health. CDR3 amino acids: CASRPNQGWGGYTF. CDR3 nucleotides: TGTGCCAGTCGCCCTAATCAGGGATGGGGTGGCTACACCTTC. The variable domain in full, with the rest retrieved from reference TRBV19 and TRBJ1-2, is DGGITQSPKYLFRKEGQNVTLSCEQNLNHDAMYWYRQDPGQGLRLIYYSQIVNDFQKGDIAEGYSVSREKKESFPLTVTSAQKNPTAFYLCASRPNQGWGGYTFGSGTRLTVV.